The clone carrying this T cell receptor (beta chain) appeared once. Other DNA sequences from this sample encode an identical CDR3 as well. In the authors' workflow: Counts of nucleated cells, estimated from reference gene primer amplification, were obtained. TCRdb's copy holds only in-frame clones and misses some; the assay was immunoSEQ multiplex PCR. D and trimming were read from the DNA, whereas the V and J calls and clone size are those reported in that table. The sample has 150,000 to 200,000 clones, roughly nine tenths seen once; the top ten hold roughly a sixth. The data were obtained in a study of blood T cell repertoires in COVID-19. Study information: Sites in the United States, Italy and Spain provided acute and convalescent COVID-19 samples. T cells, B-cell-depleted T cells, or PBMCs provided the cDNA or gDNA that served as material.

V shed 6 bases and J shed 5 bases, with 10 bases lying between them. In germline, CDR1 is KGHSH, CDR2 LQKENI. This CDR3 has 12 residues. The clonotype was recovered from a man aged 55 to 70 with active or convalescent COVID-19. The specimen sequenced was peripheral blood. The chain couples TRBV18 to TRBJ1-1; no reliable D call. This chain's CDR3 is CASSPSGTEAFF. Here the CDR3 DNA reads TGTGCCAGCTCCCCGTCGGGGACTGAAGCTTTCTTT.